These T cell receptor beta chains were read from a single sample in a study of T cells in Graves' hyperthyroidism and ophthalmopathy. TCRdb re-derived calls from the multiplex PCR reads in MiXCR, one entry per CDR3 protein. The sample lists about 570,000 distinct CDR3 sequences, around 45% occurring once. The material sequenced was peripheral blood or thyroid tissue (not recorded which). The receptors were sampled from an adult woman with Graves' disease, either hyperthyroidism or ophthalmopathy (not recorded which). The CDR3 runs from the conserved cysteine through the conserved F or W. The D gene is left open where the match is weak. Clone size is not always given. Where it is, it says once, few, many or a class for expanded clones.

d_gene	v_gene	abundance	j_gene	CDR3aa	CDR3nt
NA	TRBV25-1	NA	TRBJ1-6	CASSFETLGSPLHF	TGTGCCAGCAGTTTTGAGACCCTCGGATCACCCCTCCACTTT
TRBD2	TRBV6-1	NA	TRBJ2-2	CASSELPVREGDTGELFF	TGTGCCAGCAGTGAACTCCCCGTCCGGGAGGGGGACACCGGGGAGCTGTTTTTT
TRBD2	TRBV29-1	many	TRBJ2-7	CSAKTRGVEQYF	TGCAGCGCCAAAACGCGGGGGGTCGAGCAGTACTTC
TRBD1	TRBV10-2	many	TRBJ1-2	CASSGDSYGYTF	TGCGCCAGCAGTGGGGACAGCTATGGCTACACCTTC
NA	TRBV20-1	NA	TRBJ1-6	CSAWDDGQTPLHF	TGCAGTGCGTGGGACGACGGTCAAACACCCCTCCACTTT
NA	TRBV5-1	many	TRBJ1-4	CASSLAGANEKLFF	TGCGCCAGCAGCTTGGCCGGTGCCAATGAAAAACTGTTTTTT
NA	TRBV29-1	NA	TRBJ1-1	CSVGAGGTEAFF	TGCAGCGTTGGGGCCGGAGGGACTGAAGCTTTCTTT
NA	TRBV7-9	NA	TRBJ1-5	CASSFEGLGQPQHF	TGTGCCAGCAGCTTTGAAGGCTTGGGGCAGCCCCAGCATTTT
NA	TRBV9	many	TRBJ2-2	CASSVAGGASGELFF	TGTGCCAGCAGCGTAGCTGGGGGGGCGTCCGGGGAGCTGTTTTTT
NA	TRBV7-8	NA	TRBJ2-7	CASSLSSRDISYEQYF	TGTGCCAGCAGCTTAAGTTCCCGGGACATAAGCTACGAGCAGTACTTC
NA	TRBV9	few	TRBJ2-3	CASSVSLGGAIGDTQYF	TGTGCCAGCAGCGTAAGCCTCGGAGGAGCCATTGGAGATACGCAGTATTTT
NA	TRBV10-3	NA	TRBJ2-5	CAVSGGQGTQYF	TGTGCCGTCAGTGGGGGACAAGGGACCCAGTACTTC
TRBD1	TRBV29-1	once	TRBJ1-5	CSVTGTGGINQPQHF	TGCAGCGTAACCGGGACAGGGGGGATAAATCAGCCCCAGCATTTT
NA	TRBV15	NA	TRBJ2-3	CATSRGDIRDSTDTQYF	TGTGCCACCAGCAGGGGGGATATCCGGGACAGCACAGATACGCAGTATTTT
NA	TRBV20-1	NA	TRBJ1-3	CSAILLAGGTIYF	TGCAGTGCTATCCTTCTAGCGGGAGGCACCATATATTTT
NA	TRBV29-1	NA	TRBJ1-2	CSVVGRGSYDYGYTF	NA
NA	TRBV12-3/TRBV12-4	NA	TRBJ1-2	CASSSLAGRPLYGYTF	TGTGCCAGCAGTTCCCTAGCTGGACGACCTCTCTATGGCTACACCTTC
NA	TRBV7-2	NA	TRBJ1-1	CASSPYSGTLGFF	TGTGCCAGCAGCCCCTACTCCGGGACATTAGGCTTCTTT
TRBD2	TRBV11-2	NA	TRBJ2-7	CASSPRTSGRTKQYF	TGTGCCAGCAGCCCCAGGACTAGCGGGAGGACCAAGCAGTACTTC
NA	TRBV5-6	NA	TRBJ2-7	CASSLSSVREREQYF	TGTGCCAGCAGCTTGTCAAGCGTCAGGGAACGCGAGCAGTACTTC
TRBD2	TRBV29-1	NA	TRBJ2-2	CSTSGFTGELFF	TGCAGCACTAGCGGTTTCACCGGGGAGCTGTTTTTT
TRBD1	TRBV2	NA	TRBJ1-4	CATKTGAREKLFF	TGTGCCACCAAGACAGGGGCGCGGGAAAAACTGTTTTTT
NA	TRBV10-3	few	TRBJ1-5	CASSPRGGRPLSNQPQHF	TGTGCCAGCAGTCCCCGTGGGGGGAGGCCCCTTAGCAATCAGCCCCAGCATTTT
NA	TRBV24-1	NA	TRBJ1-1	CATSLGSSTEAFF	TGTGCCACCAGCCTGGGGTCAAGCACTGAAGCTTTCTTT
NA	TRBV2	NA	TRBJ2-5	CASSEMLETQYF	TGTGCCAGCAGTGAAATGCTTGAGACCCAGTACTTC
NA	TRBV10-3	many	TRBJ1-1	CAISKYMNTEAFF	TGTGCCATCAGTAAATACATGAACACTGAAGCTTTCTTT
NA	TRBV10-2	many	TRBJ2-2	CASSRGRTGELFF	TGCGCCAGCAGCAGGGGAAGGACCGGGGAGCTGTTTTTT
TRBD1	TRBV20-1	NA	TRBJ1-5	CSARDPRGPQHF	TGCAGTGCTAGAGATCCCAGGGGGCCTCAGCATTTT
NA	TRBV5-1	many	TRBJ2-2	CASQGWNTGELFF	TGCGCCAGCCAAGGTTGGAACACCGGGGAGCTGTTTTTT
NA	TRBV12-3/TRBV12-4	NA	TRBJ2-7	CASSLFGAYEQYF	TGTGCCAGCAGTTTATTTGGGGCCTACGAGCAGTACTTC
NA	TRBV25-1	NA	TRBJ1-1	CASIKDIAEAFF	TGTGCCAGCATTAAGGACATAGCCGAAGCTTTCTTT
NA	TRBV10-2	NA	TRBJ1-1	CASSPPVGGVADTEAFF	TGTGCCAGCAGTCCACCTGTGGGAGGGGTGGCAGACACTGAAGCTTTCTTT
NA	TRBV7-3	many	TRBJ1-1	CASSLSGPGNTEAFF	TGTGCCAGCAGCTTAAGCGGCCCCGGAAACACTGAAGCTTTCTTT
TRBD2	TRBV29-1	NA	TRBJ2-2	CSVGTSGELFF	TGCAGCGTGGGGACTAGCGGGGAGCTGTTTTTT
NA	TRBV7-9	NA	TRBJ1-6	CGGAGDNSPLHF	TGTGGCGGGGCAGGGGATAATTCACCCCTCCACTTT
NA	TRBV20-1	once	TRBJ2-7	CSARDPMGSYEQYF	TGCAGTGCTAGAGATCCTATGGGCTCCTACGAGCAGTACTTC
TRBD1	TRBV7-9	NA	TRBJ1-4	CASSLGRGQRATNEKLFF	TGTGCCAGCAGCTTGGGTCGGGGACAGCGTGCAACTAATGAAAAACTGTTTTTT